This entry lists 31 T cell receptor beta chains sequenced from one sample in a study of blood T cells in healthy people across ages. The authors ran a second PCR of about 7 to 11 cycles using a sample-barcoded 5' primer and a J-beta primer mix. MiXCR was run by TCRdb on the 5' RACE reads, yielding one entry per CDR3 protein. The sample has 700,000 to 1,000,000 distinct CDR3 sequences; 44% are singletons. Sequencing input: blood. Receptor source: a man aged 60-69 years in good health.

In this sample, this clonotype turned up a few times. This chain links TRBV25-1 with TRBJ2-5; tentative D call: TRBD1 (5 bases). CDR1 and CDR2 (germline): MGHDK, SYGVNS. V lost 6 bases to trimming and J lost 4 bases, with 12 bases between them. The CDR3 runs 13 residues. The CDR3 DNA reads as TGTGCCAGCAGCTCGCCTAGGGGAGAGACCCAGTACTTC. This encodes CASSSPRGETQYF.

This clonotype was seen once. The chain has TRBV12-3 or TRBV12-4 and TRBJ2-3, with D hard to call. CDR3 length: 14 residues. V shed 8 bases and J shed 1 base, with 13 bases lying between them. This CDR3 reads CASGSSVRTDTQYF. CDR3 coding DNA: TGTGCCAGCGGATCCAGCGTCCGCACAGATACGCAGTATTTT.

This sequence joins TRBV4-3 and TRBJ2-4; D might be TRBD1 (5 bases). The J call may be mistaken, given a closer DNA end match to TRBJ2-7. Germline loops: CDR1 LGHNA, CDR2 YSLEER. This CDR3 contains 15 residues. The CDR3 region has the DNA TGCGCCAGCAGCCAAGAGATTTCAGGGTGGTACGAGCAGTACTTC. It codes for CASSQEISGWYEQYF.

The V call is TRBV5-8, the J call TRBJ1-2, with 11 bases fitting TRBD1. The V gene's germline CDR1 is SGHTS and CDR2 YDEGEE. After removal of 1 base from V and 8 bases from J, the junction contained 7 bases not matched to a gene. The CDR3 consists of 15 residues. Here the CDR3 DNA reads TGTGCCAGCAGCTTGACGGGACAGGGGGTTAGGGGCTACACCTTC. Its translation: CASSLTGQGVRGYTF.

This CDR3 reads CASKKGADTGELFF. The CDR3 region has the DNA TGTGCCAGCAAAAAGGGGGCGGACACCGGGGAGCTGTTTTTT. The chain has TRBV3-1 and TRBJ2-2, with 7 bases matching TRBD1. There are 14 residues in the CDR3. J lost 3 bases, V lost 7 bases, and 5 bases had no gene match. Per the germline V gene, CDR1 is LGHDT and CDR2 is YNNKEL (reference sequence).

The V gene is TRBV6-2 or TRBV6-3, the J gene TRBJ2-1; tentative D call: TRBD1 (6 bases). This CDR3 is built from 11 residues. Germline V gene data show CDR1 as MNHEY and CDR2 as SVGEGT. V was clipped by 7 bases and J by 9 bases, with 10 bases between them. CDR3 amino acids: CASNLRGEQFF. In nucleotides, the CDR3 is TGTGCCAGCAACCTCAGGGGTGAGCAGTTCTTC.

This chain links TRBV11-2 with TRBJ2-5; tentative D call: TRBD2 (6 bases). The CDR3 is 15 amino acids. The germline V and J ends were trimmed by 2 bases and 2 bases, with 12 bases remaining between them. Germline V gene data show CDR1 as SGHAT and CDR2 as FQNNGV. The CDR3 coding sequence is TGTGCCAGCAGCTTAATGCGGGGCGGACAAGAGACCCAGTACTTC. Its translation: CASSLMRGGQETQYF.

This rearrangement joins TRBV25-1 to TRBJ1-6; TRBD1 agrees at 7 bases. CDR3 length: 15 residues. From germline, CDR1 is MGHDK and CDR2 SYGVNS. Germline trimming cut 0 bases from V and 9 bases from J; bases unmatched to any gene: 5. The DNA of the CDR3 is TGTGCCAGCAGTGAATATATTGGGACAGTTTCACCCCTCCACTTT. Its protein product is CASSEYIGTVSPLHF.

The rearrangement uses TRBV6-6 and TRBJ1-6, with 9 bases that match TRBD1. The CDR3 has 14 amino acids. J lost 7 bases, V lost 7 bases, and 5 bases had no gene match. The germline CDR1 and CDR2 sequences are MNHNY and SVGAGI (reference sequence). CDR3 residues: CASTLDRGNSPLHF. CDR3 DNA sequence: TGTGCCAGCACACTGGACAGGGGCAATTCACCCCTCCACTTT.

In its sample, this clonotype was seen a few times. DNA of the CDR3: TGCGCCAGCAGCGTCGAGGGGCAGGCTGAAGCTTTCTTT. This sequence encodes CASSVEGQAEAFF. The chain has TRBV5-1 and TRBJ1-1; D is possibly TRBD1 (5 bases). The V and J ends lost 4 bases and 6 bases respectively, with 13 bases between them. The germline V gene encodes CDR1 SGHRS and CDR2 YFSETQ. The CDR3 is made up of 13 amino acids.

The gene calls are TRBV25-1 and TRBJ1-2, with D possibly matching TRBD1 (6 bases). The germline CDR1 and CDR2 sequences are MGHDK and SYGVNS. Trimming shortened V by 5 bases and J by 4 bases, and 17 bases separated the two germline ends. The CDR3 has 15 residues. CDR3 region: CASSNKGGGGYGYTF. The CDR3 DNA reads TGTGCCAGCAGTAATAAGGGAGGAGGGGGCTATGGCTACACCTTC.

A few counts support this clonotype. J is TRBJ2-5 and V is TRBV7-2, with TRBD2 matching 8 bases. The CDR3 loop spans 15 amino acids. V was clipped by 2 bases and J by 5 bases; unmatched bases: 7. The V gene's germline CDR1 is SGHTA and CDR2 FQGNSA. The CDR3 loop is CASSLNTGGLETQYF. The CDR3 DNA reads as TGTGCCAGCAGCTTAAATACGGGGGGGTTGGAGACCCAGTACTTC.

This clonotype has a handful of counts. CDR3 protein: CSVEEGVGSYEQYF. DNA for the CDR3: TGCAGCGTTGAGGAGGGAGTTGGCTCCTACGAGCAGTACTTC. The chain employs TRBV29-1 and TRBJ2-7, with a tentative D call TRBD2 (6 bases). The CDR3 length is 14 residues. The V gene lost 3 bases and the J gene lost 0 bases, with 12 bases spanning the gap. Germline values: CDR1 SQVTM, CDR2 ANQGSEA.

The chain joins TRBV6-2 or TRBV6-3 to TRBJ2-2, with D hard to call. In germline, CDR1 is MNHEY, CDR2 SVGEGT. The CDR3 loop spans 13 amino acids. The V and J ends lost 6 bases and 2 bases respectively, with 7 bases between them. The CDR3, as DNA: TGTGCCAGCAGAGAAACTAACACCGGGGAGCTGTTTTTT. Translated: CASRETNTGELFF.

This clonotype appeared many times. For the CDR3, the DNA is TGTGCCAGCAGCTTATACACAGGGATAATATCCTACGAGCAGTACTTC. It yields the protein CASSLYTGIISYEQYF. The chain uses TRBV7-2 and TRBJ2-7; tentative D call: TRBD1 (6 bases). V shed 2 bases and J shed 1 base, with 15 bases lying between them. Germline CDR1 and CDR2: SGHTA and FQGNSA. This CDR3 contains 16 residues. Full variable domain (outside the CDR3, taken from reference TRBV7-2 and TRBJ2-7): GAGVSQSPSNKVTEKGKDVELRCDPISGHTALYWYRQSLGQGLEFLIYFQGNSAPDKSGLPSDRFSAERTGGSVSTLTIQRTQQEDSAVYLCASSLYTGIISYEQYFGPGTRLTVT.

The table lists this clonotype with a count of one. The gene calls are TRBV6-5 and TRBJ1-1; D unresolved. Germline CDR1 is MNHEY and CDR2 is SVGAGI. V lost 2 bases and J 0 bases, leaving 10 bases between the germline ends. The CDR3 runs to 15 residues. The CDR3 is CASSYADGLNTEAFF. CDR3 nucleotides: TGTGCCAGCAGTTACGCTGACGGACTGAACACTGAAGCTTTCTTT.

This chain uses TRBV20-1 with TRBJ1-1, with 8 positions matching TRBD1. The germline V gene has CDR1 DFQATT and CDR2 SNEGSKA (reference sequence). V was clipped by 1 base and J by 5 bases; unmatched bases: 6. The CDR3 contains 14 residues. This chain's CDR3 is CSARVGRGPTEAFF. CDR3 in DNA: TGCAGTGCTAGAGTGGGCAGGGGGCCTACTGAAGCTTTCTTT.

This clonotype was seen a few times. The CDR3 DNA is TGTGCCAGCAGTTCAGGACCCAAAAACATTCAGTACTTC. It specifies CASSSGPKNIQYF. The rearrangement uses TRBV6-6 and TRBJ2-4; D remains ambiguous. The CDR3 totals 13 residues. Between the trimmed V and J ends, which lost 4 bases and 2 bases, there was a span of 6 bases. CDR1 is MNHNY and CDR2 is SVGAGI in the germline V gene (reference sequence).

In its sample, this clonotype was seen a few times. Here the CDR3 DNA reads TGTGCCTGCAAACCCGGAGGAAGCTCCTACAATGAGCAGTTCTTC. It codes for CACKPGGSSYNEQFF. The chain is built from TRBV7-2 and TRBJ2-1, with D maybe TRBD2 (5 bases). Between the trimmed V and J ends, which lost 11 bases and 0 bases, there was a span of 17 bases. The CDR3 is 15 amino acids. Germline V gene lookup returns CDR1 SGHTA and CDR2 FQGNSA.

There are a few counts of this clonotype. The CDR3 sequence: CASSLAPRWGTQYF. The CDR3 DNA is TGTGCCAGCAGCTTGGCCCCGCGTTGGGGGACCCAGTACTTC. The rearrangement uses TRBV5-6 and TRBJ2-4; D is unresolved. The DNA end is more similar to TRBJ2-5, so the J call may be wrong. The CDR3 runs to 14 residues. Looked up from germline, CDR1 is SGHDT and CDR2 is YYEEEE.

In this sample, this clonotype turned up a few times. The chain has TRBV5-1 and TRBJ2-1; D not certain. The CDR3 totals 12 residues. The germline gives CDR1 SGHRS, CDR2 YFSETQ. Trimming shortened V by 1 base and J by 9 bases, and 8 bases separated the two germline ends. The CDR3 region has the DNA TGCGCCAGCAGCTTGAGGGCAGGTGAGCAGTTCTTC. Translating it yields CASSLRAGEQFF.

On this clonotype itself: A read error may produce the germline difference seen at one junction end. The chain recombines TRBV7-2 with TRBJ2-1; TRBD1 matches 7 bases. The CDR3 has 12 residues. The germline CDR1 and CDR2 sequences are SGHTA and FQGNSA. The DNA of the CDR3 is TGTGCCGGCAGCCCAGGACAGGCACAGCAGTTCTTC. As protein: CAGSPGQAQQFF.

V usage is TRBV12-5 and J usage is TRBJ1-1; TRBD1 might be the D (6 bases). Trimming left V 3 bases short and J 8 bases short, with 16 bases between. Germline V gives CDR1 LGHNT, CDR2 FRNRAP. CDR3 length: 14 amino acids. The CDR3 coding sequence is TGTGCTAGTGGTTTAGGGGGATCCTTTTCGGAAGCTTTCTTT. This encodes CASGLGGSFSEAFF.

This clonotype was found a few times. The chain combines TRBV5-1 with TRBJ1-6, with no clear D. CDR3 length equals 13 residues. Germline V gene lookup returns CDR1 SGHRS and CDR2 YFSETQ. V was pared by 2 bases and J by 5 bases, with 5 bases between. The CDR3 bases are TGCGCCAGCAGCTTAGGGAATAATTCACCCCTCCACTTT. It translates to CASSLGNNSPLHF.

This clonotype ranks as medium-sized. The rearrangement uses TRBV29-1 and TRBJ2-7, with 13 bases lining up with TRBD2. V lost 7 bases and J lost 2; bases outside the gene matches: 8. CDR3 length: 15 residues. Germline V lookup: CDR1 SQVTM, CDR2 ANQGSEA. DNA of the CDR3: TGCAGCGCCCGGACTAGCGGGGGAACCGCCTACGAGCAGTACTTC. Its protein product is CSARTSGGTAYEQYF.

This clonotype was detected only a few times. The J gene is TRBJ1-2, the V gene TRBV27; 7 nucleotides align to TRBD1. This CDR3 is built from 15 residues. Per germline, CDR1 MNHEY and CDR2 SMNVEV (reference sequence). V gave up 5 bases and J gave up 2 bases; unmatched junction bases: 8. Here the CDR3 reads CASSHQATGNYGYTF. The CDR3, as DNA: TGTGCCAGCAGTCACCAAGCGACAGGGAACTATGGCTACACCTTC.

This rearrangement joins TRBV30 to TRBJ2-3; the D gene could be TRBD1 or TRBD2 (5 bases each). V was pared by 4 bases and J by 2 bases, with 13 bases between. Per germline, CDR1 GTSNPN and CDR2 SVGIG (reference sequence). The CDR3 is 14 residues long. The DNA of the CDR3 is TGTGCCTGGACCGGGGCAGGGCACACAGATACGCAGTATTTT. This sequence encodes CAWTGAGHTDTQYF. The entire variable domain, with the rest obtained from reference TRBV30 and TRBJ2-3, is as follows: SQTIHQWPATLVQPVGSPLSLECTVEGTSNPNLYWYRQAAGRGLQLLFYSVGIGQISSEVPQNLSASRPQDRQFILSSKKLLLSDSGFYLCAWTGAGHTDTQYFGPGTRLTVL.

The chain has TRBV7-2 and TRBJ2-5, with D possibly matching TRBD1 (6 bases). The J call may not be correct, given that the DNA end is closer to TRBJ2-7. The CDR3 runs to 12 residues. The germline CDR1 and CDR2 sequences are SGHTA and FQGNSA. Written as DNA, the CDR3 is TGTGCCAGCAGCTTAAACAGGGACGAGCAGTACTTC. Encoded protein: CASSLNRDEQYF.

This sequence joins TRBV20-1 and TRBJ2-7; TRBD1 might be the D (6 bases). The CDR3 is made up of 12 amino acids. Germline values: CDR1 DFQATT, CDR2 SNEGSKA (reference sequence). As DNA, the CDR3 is TGCAGCGCCCAGGGGACCTCCTACGAGCAGTACTTC. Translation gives CSAQGTSYEQYF.

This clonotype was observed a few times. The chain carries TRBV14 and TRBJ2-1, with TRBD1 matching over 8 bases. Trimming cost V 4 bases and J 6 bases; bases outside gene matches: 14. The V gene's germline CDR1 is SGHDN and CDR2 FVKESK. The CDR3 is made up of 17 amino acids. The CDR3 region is CASSPPRWQGASNEQFF. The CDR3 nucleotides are TGTGCCAGCAGCCCCCCACGGTGGCAGGGGGCGAGCAATGAGCAGTTCTTC.

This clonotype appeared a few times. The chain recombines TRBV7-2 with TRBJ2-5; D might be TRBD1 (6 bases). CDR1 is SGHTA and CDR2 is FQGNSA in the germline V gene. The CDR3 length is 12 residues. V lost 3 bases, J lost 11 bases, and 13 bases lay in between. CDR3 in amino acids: CASSFSKGEQYF. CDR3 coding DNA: TGTGCCAGCAGCTTTAGTAAGGGGGAGCAGTACTTC.